These T cell receptor beta chains were read from a single sample in a study of blood T cell repertoires in COVID-19. Profiled with immunoSEQ multiplex PCR; TCRdb holds only in-frame clones, not every one. Of 320,000 or so clones listed, approximately 88% are singletons. Sequenced: PBMCs or T cells enriched from blood (not recorded which). The receptors come from a man aged 25-45 years who had recovered from COVID-19. CDR3s leave out the opening cysteine and the closing phenylalanine or tryptophan.

v_call	j_call	cdr3_aa
TRBV10-3	TRBJ2-2	ATNTGVRTGELF
TRBV4-1	TRBJ1-1	ASSQTEGNTEAF
TRBV11-3	TRBJ2-1	ASSLGGGVLGNEQF
TRBV3-1/TRBV3-2	TRBJ2-3	ASSQDEVLGGAWGTDTQY
TRBV10-1	TRBJ2-5	ASSPSGKTQY
TRBV30	TRBJ1-4	AWTGLGKLF
TRBV28	TRBJ2-1	ASSRQGYNEQF
TRBV30	TRBJ1-4	ACNIRGTNEKLF
TRBV4-1	TRBJ1-5	ASSQERQGARQPQH
TRBV28	TRBJ2-7	ASSSGYGQGAYEQY
TRBV18	TRBJ2-7	ASSPGTGGTVRPYEQY
TRBV5-1	TRBJ2-5	ASSLGLAGALETQY
TRBV6-1	TRBJ2-1	ASSEMGPSSYNEQF
TRBV9	TRBJ1-4	ASSRGGATNEKLF
TRBV7-6	TRBJ2-5	ASSLAGQGEETQY
TRBV18	TRBJ2-1	ASSPPVESTRPYF
TRBV7-9	TRBJ1-5	ASSFDEGDGNQPQH
TRBV7-6	TRBJ1-2	ASSTGQGARYGYT
TRBV2	TRBJ1-6	ASRPEVLTGSPLH
TRBV6-5	TRBJ2-7	ASGTGGYEQY
TRBV5-4	TRBJ2-3	ASSSPKRGGTDTQY
TRBV9	TRBJ1-5	ASSVLGAGQPQH
TRBV23-1	TRBJ2-1	ASSREVAGVYNEQF
TRBV6-5	TRBJ1-2	ASSAGTGEIYGYT
TRBV6-5	TRBJ2-7	ASSRPGQGPYEQY
TRBV30	TRBJ2-7	AWSVRAGAEQY
TRBV2	TRBJ2-7	ASRGDNSYEQY
TRBV4-1	TRBJ2-7	ASSPGTSGDDEQY
TRBV15	TRBJ2-5	ATSRGRDRGLTETQY